The 27 T cell receptor beta chains below come from one sample, sequenced in a study of identifying expanded T cells in peripheral blood. Here immunoSEQ multiplex PCR was the method, and the copy in TCRdb shows in-frame clones only, minus some. In the table there are 97,000 or so clones, about nine tenths of which are singletons. The source material was blood. The receptor source for this set is a person aged 18-69 years in good health.

The chain joins TRBV6-6 to TRBJ1-4, with TRBD1 identical over 9 bases. Germline V gives CDR1 MNHNY, CDR2 SVGAGI (reference sequence). Germline trimming cut 8 bases from V and 11 bases from J; bases unmatched to any gene: 12. CDR3 length: 14 residues. The CDR3 loop reads CASRIPGQGGKLFF. The CDR3 DNA follows: TGTGCCAGCCGAATACCGGGACAGGGAGGGAAACTGTTTTTT.

The chain has TRBV6-5 and TRBJ1-4; the match to TRBD1 covers 12 bases. The CDR3 has 15 residues. From germline, CDR1 is MNHEY and CDR2 SVGAGI. V lost 7 bases to trimming and J lost 7 bases; unmatched junction nucleotides: 7. This chain's CDR3 is CASKSGTGGGEKLFF. CDR3 DNA: TGTGCCAGCAAGTCCGGGACAGGGGGCGGTGAAAAACTGTTTTTT.

This CDR3 is CSARQETQYF. CDR3 DNA sequence: TGCAGTGCTAGGCAAGAGACCCAGTACTTC. This rearrangement joins TRBV20-1 to TRBJ2-5; no clear D. CDR3 length equals 10 residues. CDR1 is DFQATT and CDR2 is SNEGSKA in the germline V gene (reference sequence). Trimming took off 3 bases at V and 2 bases at J, with 1 base between the two ends.

This chain joins TRBV2 and TRBJ2-1, with TRBD2 identical over 8 bases. Germline CDR1 reads SNHLY; CDR2 reads FYNNEI. The CDR3 is made up of 15 amino acids. The V and J ends lost 6 bases and 6 bases, in that order; junction bases with no gene match: 10. The CDR3 region is CASSPLLADSNEQFF. The CDR3 region has the DNA TGTGCCAGCAGCCCACTACTAGCGGACAGCAATGAGCAGTTCTTC.

The genes are TRBV11-2 and TRBJ2-7; 7 bases are shared with TRBD1. CDR3 length equals 15 residues. The V gene's germline CDR1 is SGHAT and CDR2 FQNNGV. Trimming at V came to 5 bases and at J to 2 bases, leaving 9 bases not matched to a gene. This CDR3 is CASSRAGTATYEQYF. In DNA, the CDR3 is TGTGCCAGCAGCCGGGCCGGGACAGCTACCTACGAGCAGTACTTC.

The J gene is TRBJ2-1, the V gene TRBV4-2; tentatively, D is TRBD2 (6 bases). V lost 1 base to trimming and J lost 0 bases, with 16 bases between them. Germline values: CDR1 LGHNA, CDR2 YNFKEQ. CDR3 size: 18 residues. CDR3 amino acids: CASSQGNPSASSYNEQFF. CDR3 DNA: TGTGCCAGCAGCCAAGGTAACCCTAGCGCGAGCTCCTACAATGAGCAGTTCTTC.

V gene TRBV11-3 combines with J gene TRBJ2-3, with D hard to call. This CDR3 comprises 15 residues. Per the germline V gene, CDR1 is SGHNT and CDR2 is YENEEA. V lost 7 bases to trimming and J lost 4 bases, with 18 bases between them. The CDR3 loop reads CASTKPWGGADTQYF. The CDR3 region has the DNA TGTGCCAGCACCAAACCGTGGGGTGGCGCAGATACGCAGTATTTT.

This sequence joins TRBV28 and TRBJ2-1, with 14 bases lining up with TRBD2. J was trimmed by 15 bases and V by 4 bases; bases with no gene match: 11. CDR3 size: 15 residues. Germline V gives CDR1 MDHEN, CDR2 SYDVKM. The CDR3: CASSSSGLAGGSRFF. DNA for the CDR3: TGTGCCAGCAGTTCTTCCGGACTAGCGGGAGGCAGTCGGTTCTTC.

The chain recombines TRBV21-1 with TRBJ2-7. TRBV21-1 is a pseudogene segment. The CDR3 extends over 16 amino acids. The CDR3 DNA reads as TGTGCCAGCAGCAGCACGGGGGCCCCCAACAATTACGAGCAGTACTTC. Translation: CASSSTGAPNNYEQYF.

The V and J genes are TRBV4-1 and TRBJ1-4; D perhaps matches TRBD1 (6 bases). Germline V gene sequence: CDR1 MGHRA, CDR2 YSYEKL. The CDR3 sequence is 14 residues long. The V end lost 4 bases, the J end lost 10 bases, and 16 bases lay between the germline ends. Here the CDR3 DNA reads TGCGCCAGCAGCCTCGCCGTAGGGGGGGGAAAACTGTTTTTT. It encodes CASSLAVGGGKLFF.

This rearrangement joins TRBV5-8 to TRBJ2-1; the match to TRBD2 covers 7 bases. Germline V CDR1 and CDR2: SGHTS, YDEGEE. V shed 1 base, J shed 7 bases, and the junction held 11 bases outside the gene matches. This CDR3 is built from 16 residues. The CDR3 region has the DNA TGTGCCAGCAGCTTGATGGCGAGCGGGGCAGCGAATGAGCAGTTCTTC. Protein product: CASSLMASGAANEQFF. The whole variable domain, remainder taken from reference TRBV5-8 and TRBJ2-1, is EAGVTQSPTHLIKTRGQQATLRCSPISGHTSVYWYQQALGLGLQFLLWYDEGEERNRGNFPPRFSGRQFPNYSSELNVNALELEDSALYLCASSLMASGAANEQFFGPGTRLTVL.

The chain couples TRBV29-1 to TRBJ1-4; no clear D gene. With 0 bases removed from V and 10 bases from J, the gap between germline ends came to 21 bases. The CDR3 totals 16 residues. CDR1 SQVTM and CDR2 ANQGSEA come from the germline V gene. The CDR3 region has the DNA TGCAGCGTTGAAGATCATTCGGGAGGGTTTGTGCGAAAACTGTTTTTT. It is translated as CSVEDHSGGFVRKLFF.

The genes are TRBV7-9 and TRBJ1-4; no definite D call. This CDR3 spans 15 amino acids. The germline V gene has CDR1 SEHNR and CDR2 FQNEAQ (reference sequence). Trimming took off 4 bases at V and 3 bases at J, with 12 bases between the two ends. CDR3 sequence: CASSSLERSNEKLFF. The CDR3, as DNA: TGTGCCAGCAGCTCCCTGGAGCGTTCTAATGAAAAACTGTTTTTT.

DNA for the CDR3: TGTGCCAGCAGCTTAAAGGGGTCCTATGGCTACACCTTC. Its protein is CASSLKGSYGYTF. This sequence joins TRBV7-3 and TRBJ1-2; weak D call: TRBD1 (5 bases). V shed 1 base and J shed 4 bases, with 7 bases lying between them. The CDR3 length is 13 residues. The germline CDR1 and CDR2 sequences are SGHTA and FQGTGA.

The chain couples TRBV7-6 to TRBJ2-1; TRBD2 agrees at 12 bases. The germline gives CDR1 SGHVS, CDR2 FNYEAQ. The CDR3 spans 15 residues. The junction had 2 bases not matched to a gene; V was cut back by 1 base and J by 7 bases. CDR3 sequence: CASSLGTSGANEQFF. In nucleotides, the CDR3 is TGTGCCAGCAGCTTAGGGACTAGCGGGGCAAATGAGCAGTTCTTC.

V usage is TRBV28 and J usage is TRBJ1-1; 9 bases are a match to TRBD1. The V and J ends lost 6 bases and 1 base, in that order; junction bases with no gene match: 15. From germline, CDR1 is MDHEN and CDR2 SYDVKM. The CDR3 extends over 18 amino acids. The chain's CDR3 is CASRGVFGQGRSNTEAFF. The CDR3 nucleotides are TGTGCCAGCAGGGGGGTTTTTGGACAGGGGCGTTCGAACACTGAAGCTTTCTTT.

This chain uses TRBV19 with TRBJ2-3, with 7 bases that match TRBD1. V lost 4 bases to trimming and J lost 1 base; unmatched junction nucleotides: 2. CDR1 is LNHDA, CDR2 SQIVND, per germline (reference sequence). This CDR3 is 14 amino acids long. In nucleotides, the CDR3 is TGTGCCAGTAGTACTACAGGGGGCACAGATACGCAGTATTTT. Its translation is CASSTTGGTDTQYF.

The gene calls are TRBV5-1 and TRBJ1-4; maybe TRBD1 (5 bases). The length of the CDR3 is 14 residues. Per germline, CDR1 SGHRS and CDR2 YFSETQ. V was cut by 5 bases and J by 3 bases, with 11 bases left in between. For the CDR3, the DNA is TGCGCCAGCAGTCTCGCAGGGCCTAATGAAAAACTGTTTTTT. Its translation is CASSLAGPNEKLFF.

This clone was detected only once. The chain recombines TRBV6-6 with TRBJ2-7; D is possibly TRBD1 (5 bases). The CDR3 contains 14 residues. V shed 2 bases and J shed 6 bases, with 14 bases lying between them. The germline V gene encodes CDR1 MNHNY and CDR2 SVGAGI (reference sequence). DNA of the CDR3: TGTGCCAGCAGTTACGGTTTTCAGGGATTCGAGCAGTACTTC. Protein: CASSYGFQGFEQYF.

V gene TRBV6-6 combines with J gene TRBJ2-7; 15 bases are shared with TRBD2. Per germline, CDR1 MNHNY and CDR2 SVGAGI (reference sequence). The CDR3 consists of 16 residues. J lost 6 bases, V lost 7 bases, and 10 bases had no gene match. The DNA for the CDR3 is TGTGCCAGCACCAACGGGACTAGCGGGAGGCTAACCGAGCAGTACTTC. Residues: CASTNGTSGRLTEQYF.

The V and J genes are TRBV7-9 and TRBJ1-2; D remains ambiguous. The germline V and J ends were trimmed by 3 bases and 7 bases, with 15 bases remaining between them. Germline-derived CDR1 and CDR2 are SEHNR and FQNEAQ (reference sequence). The CDR3 sequence is 14 residues long. Here the CDR3 reads CASSLAGSESGYTF. The DNA of the CDR3 is TGTGCCAGCAGCTTGGCCGGGAGCGAATCTGGCTACACCTTC.

A single count supports this clone. V and J are TRBV6-4 and TRBJ2-5; D uncertain. Germline CDR1 reads MRHNA; CDR2 reads SNTAGT. With 5 bases removed from V and 6 bases from J, the gap between germline ends came to 13 bases. The CDR3 length is 13 residues. The CDR3 here is CASSIGPEQTQYF. Here the CDR3 DNA reads TGTGCCAGCAGTATAGGCCCCGAACAGACCCAGTACTTC.

V is TRBV7-9 and J is TRBJ1-2; tentatively, D is TRBD1 (5 bases). Germline V CDR1 and CDR2: SEHNR, FQNEAQ (reference sequence). This CDR3 has 12 residues. Trimming took off 3 bases at V and 8 bases at J, with 10 bases between the two ends. The DNA of the CDR3 is TGTGCCAGCAGCTTTCGGGGCCTAGGCTACACCTTC. Residues: CASSFRGLGYTF.

The chain is built from TRBV7-8 and TRBJ1-5; 9 bases map to TRBD1. The CDR3 has 15 residues. Germline CDR1 is SGHVS and CDR2 is FQNEAQ. V dropped 1 base and J dropped 6; count of bases not matched to a gene: 4. DNA of the CDR3: TGTGCCAGCAGCTTAGGGGACAGGGCGGGTCAGCCCCAGCATTTT. It translates to CASSLGDRAGQPQHF.

In its sample, this clone was seen once. V and J are TRBV5-3 and TRBJ1-6; D unresolved. TRBV5-3 is an ORF for which the function is uncertain. Trimming shortened V by 7 bases and J by 8 bases, and 7 bases separated the two germline ends. The CDR3 runs 11 residues. In DNA form, the CDR3 reads TGTGCCAGACAGGAGCATTCACCCCTCCACTTT. It yields the protein CARQEHSPLHF.

The chain joins TRBV18 to TRBJ1-1; maybe TRBD1 (5 bases). CDR3 size: 14 residues. CDR1 is KGHSH and CDR2 is LQKENI in the germline V gene. Trimming stripped 2 bases from V and 4 bases from J, with 11 bases between. The chain's CDR3 is CASSPGSGTTEAFF. The CDR3 coding sequence is TGTGCCAGCTCACCAGGGTCGGGGACCACTGAAGCTTTCTTT.

J is TRBJ2-2 and V is TRBV7-8; D is unclear. Germline-derived CDR1 and CDR2 are SGHVS and FQNEAQ. The CDR3 has 16 amino acids. Trimming shortened V by 1 base and J by 4 bases, and 13 bases separated the two germline ends. The CDR3 DNA is TGTGCCAGCAGCTTAGGTGTGGGCCTCCGCACCGGGGAGCTGTTTTTT. This codes for CASSLGVGLRTGELFF.